Presented here are 28 T cell receptor beta chains from one specimen sequenced in a study of CD8 T cells in Susac syndrome. Reverse transcription of 0.5 to 1 ug RNA was performed with random hexamers. TCRdb re-analysed the immunoSEQ multiplex PCR reads in MiXCR, keeping a single row per CDR3 protein. Among 210,000 or so distinct CDR3 sequences listed, less than 95% were seen once. Specimen: CD4+ T cells from PBMCs. The receptors shown here come from a human donor with Susac syndrome.

The chain combines TRBV29-1 with TRBJ1-2; D is undetermined. Trimming removed 5 bases from V and 4 bases from J, with 26 bases in between. CDR3 length: 17 residues. Per the germline V gene, CDR1 is SQVTM and CDR2 is ANQGSEA. The chain's CDR3 is CSVPRSRGSRLSYGYTF. In DNA form, the CDR3 reads TGCAGCGTTCCTCGATCGCGAGGGTCACGGCTAAGCTATGGCTACACCTTC. The complete variable domain, with remaining parts taken from reference TRBV29-1 and TRBJ1-2, reads SAVISQKPSRDICQRGTSLTIQCQVDSQVTMMFWYRQQPGQSLTLIATANQGSEATYESGFVIDKFPISRPNLTFSTLTVSNMSPEDSSIYLCSVPRSRGSRLSYGYTFGSGTRLTVV.

The chain is built from TRBV20-1 and TRBJ1-6; 7 bases line up with TRBD1. Germline V gene lookup returns CDR1 DFQATT and CDR2 SNEGSKA (reference sequence). The V segment lost 0 bases and the J segment 5 bases; nucleotides outside the gene matches: 13. This CDR3 contains 18 residues. The CDR3 DNA follows: TGCAGTGCTAGAGACCCCATTGGGGGGGACAGCCATAATTCACCCCTCCACTTT. It specifies CSARDPIGGDSHNSPLHF.

The V and J genes are TRBV7-9 and TRBJ1-5; possibly TRBD1 for D (5 bases). This CDR3 is 18 amino acids long. The V gene lost 5 bases and the J gene lost 0 bases, with 20 bases spanning the gap. Germline CDR1 reads SEHNR; CDR2 reads FQNEAQ (reference sequence). The chain's CDR3 is CASSHHLGGVLSNQPQHF. DNA of the CDR3: TGTGCCAGCAGCCACCACCTCGGGGGGGTGCTTAGCAATCAGCCCCAGCATTTT.

The V gene is TRBV7-8, the J gene TRBJ1-6, with D possibly matching TRBD1 (5 bases). CDR3 length equals 15 residues. Germline V gene lookup returns CDR1 SGHVS and CDR2 FQNEAQ. V was trimmed by 2 bases and J by 7 bases, leaving 12 bases between them. The CDR3 bases are TGTGCCAGCAGCTTAAGGGACGGACTGAATTCACCCCTCCACTTT. The encoded protein is CASSLRDGLNSPLHF.

This clonotype showed up just once. The chain carries TRBV7-3 and TRBJ2-7; maybe TRBD1 (6 bases). Deletions cut 6 bases from V and 0 bases from J, with 12 bases between. The CDR3 is 14 residues long. From germline, CDR1 is SGHTA and CDR2 FQGTGA. CDR3 bases: TGTGCCAGCAGTCATACAGGGACCTCCTACGAGCAGTACTTC. As protein: CASSHTGTSYEQYF.

The gene calls are TRBV5-1 and TRBJ2-5; D is possibly TRBD1 (5 bases). Germline assignment: CDR1 SGHRS and CDR2 YFSETQ. The CDR3 extends over 13 amino acids. The ends were cut back, 0 bases at V and 7 bases at J, with 10 bases in the middle. The DNA for the CDR3 is TGCGCCAGCAGCTTGGCAGGGTCAGGGACCCAGTACTTC. Translating gives CASSLAGSGTQYF.

A single count supports this clonotype. The chain has TRBV10-2 and TRBJ1-1; D is ambiguous. Trimming cost V 6 bases and J 4 bases, with 15 bases left between them. Germline V CDR1 and CDR2: WSHSY, SAAADI. This CDR3 region has 14 residues. In DNA form, the CDR3 reads TGCGCCAGCAGCGCCTCTAGGGCCACCACTGAAGCTTTCTTT. Encoded protein: CASSASRATTEAFF.

The chain employs TRBV19 and TRBJ2-1; 9 bases map to TRBD1. V shed 8 bases, J shed 9 bases, and the junction held 17 bases outside the gene matches. Germline V gives CDR1 LNHDA, CDR2 SQIVND (reference sequence). This CDR3 region has 16 residues. As DNA, the CDR3 is TGTGCCAGTCAGTCCAGCCGGGACAGGGTGTCGGGTGAGCAGTTCTTC. Translation: CASQSSRDRVSGEQFF.

This clonotype appeared once. The chain carries TRBV5-1 and TRBJ2-1; 9 bases agree with TRBD1. The CDR3 is 15 amino acids. Per germline, CDR1 SGHRS and CDR2 YFSETQ. The V and J ends lost 2 bases and 5 bases, in that order; junction bases with no gene match: 5. CDR3 bases: TGCGCCAGCAGCTTATGGGACAGGGCTAACAATGAGCAGTTCTTC. Translating it yields CASSLWDRANNEQFF.

This rearrangement joins TRBV19 to TRBJ2-3; the match to TRBD1 covers 7 bases. V dropped 6 bases and J dropped 3; count of bases not matched to a gene: 6. The CDR3 contains 14 residues. Looked up from germline, CDR1 is LNHDA and CDR2 is SQIVND (reference sequence). The CDR3, as DNA: TGTGCCAGTAGCTCCGACAGGGCGACAGATACGCAGTATTTT. It encodes CASSSDRATDTQYF.

This sequence joins TRBV7-9 and TRBJ1-1; 8 positions match TRBD1. Germline assignment: CDR1 SEHNR and CDR2 FQNEAQ (reference sequence). V shed 5 bases and J 1 base; nucleotides not matched to a gene: 6. The CDR3 length is 15 residues. The CDR3 nucleotides are TGTGCCAGCAGCGAACGGACAGGGCCGAACACTGAAGCTTTCTTT. Residues: CASSERTGPNTEAFF.

The J gene is TRBJ2-5, the V gene TRBV5-6, with D perhaps matching TRBD1 (6 bases). V was cut by 1 base and J by 9 bases, with 13 bases left in between. Germline-derived CDR1 and CDR2 are SGHDT and YYEEEE. The CDR3 sequence is 13 residues long. This CDR3 reads CASSLQDRGAQYF. The DNA of the CDR3 is TGTGCCAGCAGCTTGCAGGACAGAGGGGCCCAGTACTTC.

The genes are TRBV27 and TRBJ1-1; D gene uncertain. V was cut by 3 bases and J by 5 bases, with 10 bases left in between. Germline CDR1 and CDR2: MNHEY and SMNVEV (reference sequence). The length of the CDR3 is 13 residues. In nucleotides, the CDR3 is TGTGCCAGCAGTTTCTCTGGGCAGACTGAAGCTTTCTTT. Translation gives CASSFSGQTEAFF.

A single count supports this clonotype. This CDR3 reads CASEAPNSPLHF. For the CDR3, the DNA is TGTGCCAGCGAGGCCCCCAATTCACCCCTCCACTTT. This sequence joins TRBV19 and TRBJ1-6; no reliable D call. V lost 9 bases to trimming and J lost 7 bases, with 10 bases between them. Germline V gene lookup returns CDR1 LNHDA and CDR2 SQIVND (reference sequence). This CDR3 is built from 12 residues.

The rearrangement uses TRBV3-1 and TRBJ1-2; 11 bases map to TRBD1. J lost 3 bases, V lost 1 base, and 4 bases had no gene match. Per germline, CDR1 LGHDT and CDR2 YNNKEL (reference sequence). The CDR3 runs 16 residues. The CDR3 sequence is CASSQGTGGAYYGYTF. The CDR3 DNA is TGTGCCAGCAGCCAAGGGACAGGGGGCGCCTACTATGGCTACACCTTC.

The chain uses TRBV11-2 and TRBJ2-1; D might be TRBD1 (6 bases). CDR3 length: 12 residues. Per the germline V gene, CDR1 is SGHAT and CDR2 is FQNNGV. V shed 6 bases and J shed 8 bases, with 11 bases lying between them. The CDR3 DNA reads as TGTGCCAGCAGATCACAGGGCTATGAGCAGTTCTTC. The encoded protein is CASRSQGYEQFF.

The chain joins TRBV20-1 to TRBJ2-5; 11 bases are shared with TRBD1. V shed 5 bases, J shed 5 bases, and the junction held 7 bases outside the gene matches. The length of the CDR3 is 14 residues. Germline V gives CDR1 DFQATT, CDR2 SNEGSKA (reference sequence). CDR3 region: CSALGQGAEETQYF. Here the CDR3 DNA reads TGCAGTGCTTTAGGACAGGGGGCCGAGGAGACCCAGTACTTC.

The CDR3 DNA is TGTGCCTGGAGTGGGAGGATAGGAGAGACCCAGTACTTC. It yields the protein CAWSGRIGETQYF. The genes are TRBV30 and TRBJ2-5, with D perhaps matching TRBD2 (5 bases). With 1 base removed from V and 4 bases from J, the gap between germline ends came to 10 bases. The CDR3 length is 13 residues. Germline CDR1 reads GTSNPN; CDR2 reads SVGIG (reference sequence).

The chain combines TRBV12-3 or TRBV12-4 with TRBJ2-7; no definite D call. The CDR3 contains 14 residues. With 6 bases removed from V and 2 bases from J, the gap between germline ends came to 14 bases. In nucleotides, the CDR3 is TGTGCCAGCAGCCCTGGGCCCTTCGCCTACGAGCAGTACTTC. This gives the protein CASSPGPFAYEQYF.

V usage is TRBV27 and J usage is TRBJ1-5, with no clear D. The germline CDR1 and CDR2 sequences are MNHEY and SMNVEV (reference sequence). The CDR3 spans 17 residues. V was trimmed by 0 bases and J by 0 bases, leaving 12 bases between them. CDR3 in amino acids: CASSLSGRRYSNQPQHF. CDR3 DNA: TGTGCCAGCAGTTTATCGGGTAGGAGATATAGCAATCAGCCCCAGCATTTT.

The V call is TRBV12-3 or TRBV12-4, the J call TRBJ2-7; D gene ambiguous. Trimming took 6 bases from V and 2 from J, leaving 14 bases between them. There are 14 residues in the CDR3. The CDR3: CASSDLDGPYEQYF. The CDR3 nucleotides are TGTGCCAGCAGCGATTTGGACGGCCCCTACGAGCAGTACTTC.

The chain links TRBV24-1 to TRBJ2-5; D is unresolved. In germline, CDR1 is KGHDR, CDR2 SFDVKD. Between the trimmed V and J ends, which lost 4 bases and 4 bases, there was a span of 12 bases. The CDR3 is made up of 14 amino acids. The chain's CDR3 is CATSDTRVPETQYF. The CDR3 DNA follows: TGTGCCACCAGTGACACCCGAGTCCCAGAGACCCAGTACTTC.

This CDR3 reads CARRTSGNTIYF. CDR3 in DNA: TGTGCCCGACGGACCTCTGGAAACACCATATATTTT. The chain is built from TRBV30 and TRBJ1-3, with D unresolved. Trimming cost V 8 bases and J 0 bases, with 8 bases left between them. The CDR3 totals 12 residues. Germline V gene lookup returns CDR1 GTSNPN and CDR2 SVGIG (reference sequence).

This chain joins TRBV7-2 and TRBJ2-2; D perhaps matches TRBD2 (5 bases). V shed 4 bases and J shed 2 bases, with 11 bases lying between them. Germline lookup yields CDR1 SGHTA and CDR2 FQGNSA. There are 15 residues in the CDR3. The CDR3 DNA reads as TGTGCCAGCAGCTCCGGAGACTATAACACCGGGGAGCTGTTTTTT. Translating it yields CASSSGDYNTGELFF.

The chain uses TRBV9 and TRBJ2-1, with D hard to call. There are 14 residues in the CDR3. Trimming took off 0 bases at V and 6 bases at J, with 10 bases between the two ends. The germline V gene encodes CDR1 SGDLS and CDR2 YYNGEE. The CDR3 nucleotides read TGTGCCAGCAGCGTAGGGCCACAGATCAATGAGCAGTTCTTC. As protein: CASSVGPQINEQFF.

This rearrangement joins TRBV7-2 to TRBJ2-3; 9 bases are a match to TRBD2. The CDR3 runs to 15 residues. Germline values: CDR1 SGHTA, CDR2 FQGNSA. Trimming at V came to 6 bases and at J to 1 base, leaving 5 bases not matched to a gene. The chain's CDR3 is CASRPQRGGTDTQYF. The CDR3 nucleotides are TGTGCCAGCAGACCCCAGCGGGGGGGCACAGATACGCAGTATTTT.

In its sample, this clonotype was seen a few times. The chain joins TRBV30 to TRBJ1-1; 7 positions agree with TRBD1. V lost 6 bases to trimming and J lost 7 bases; unmatched junction nucleotides: 11. This CDR3 is built from 13 residues. In germline, CDR1 is GTSNPN, CDR2 SVGIG (reference sequence). This CDR3 reads CACEGTARNEAFF. In DNA form, the CDR3 reads TGTGCCTGTGAAGGGACAGCGCGAAATGAAGCTTTCTTT.

CDR3 region: CASSIDRGNEQFF. The CDR3 DNA sequence: TGTGCCAGCAGTATCGACAGGGGCAATGAGCAGTTCTTC. The V call is TRBV6-2 or TRBV6-3, the J call TRBJ2-1; 8 bases agree with TRBD1. Per the germline V gene, CDR1 is MNHEY and CDR2 is SVGEGT. V trimming: 5 bases; J trimming: 6 bases; junction bases outside the gene matches: 3. The CDR3 has 13 residues.